These 28 T cell receptor beta chains were all obtained from the same sample, sequenced in a study of blood T cell repertoires in COVID-19. Sequencing was performed with immunoSEQ multiplex PCR; in TCRdb, only in-frame clones are kept and a portion is missing. This sample has roughly 170,000 clones, with over 75% found just once. The specimen sequenced was PBMCs or T cells enriched from blood (not recorded which). The receptors originated from a woman in her thirties or forties with acute COVID-19.

The rearrangement uses TRBV10-3 and TRBJ1-1, with 8 bases aligning to TRBD1. From germline, CDR1 is ENHRY and CDR2 SYGVKD. V was clipped by 2 bases and J by 11 bases; unmatched bases: 10. The CDR3 contains 14 residues. The CDR3 sequence: CAISEGVQGAGAFF. The CDR3, as DNA: TGTGCCATCAGTGAGGGTGTTCAGGGGGCTGGGGCTTTCTTT.

The chain uses TRBV19 and TRBJ1-2; D is ambiguous. Germline assignment: CDR1 LNHDA and CDR2 SQIVND (reference sequence). The V end was cut by 3 bases, the J end by 6 bases, with 5 bases between. This CDR3 comprises 11 residues. In DNA form, the CDR3 reads TGTGCCAGTAGTATTCGGGATGGCTACACCTTC. Translated, it gives CASSIRDGYTF.

The chain recombines TRBV20-1 with TRBJ2-1; 8 nucleotides match TRBD2. Germline CDR1 DFQATT, CDR2 SNEGSKA (reference sequence). Trimming took 3 bases from V and 6 from J; bases not matched to a gene: 7. The CDR3 consists of 14 residues. In DNA, the CDR3 is TGCAGTGCTAGTGGAATAGCGGGGCGCAATGAGCAGTTCTTC. Its translation: CSASGIAGRNEQFF.

This clone was recorded many times. J is TRBJ1-1 and V is TRBV5-4, with TRBD1 identical over 10 bases. The CDR3 is 15 amino acids. J lost 0 bases, V lost 3 bases, and 2 bases had no gene match. Germline V lookup: CDR1 SGHNT, CDR2 YYREEE (reference sequence). In nucleotides, the CDR3 is TGTGCCAGCAGCTGGGGACAGGGGCTGAACACTGAAGCTTTCTTT. Amino acids: CASSWGQGLNTEAFF.

The chain recombines TRBV29-1 with TRBJ2-6; D is unclear. Per germline, CDR1 SQVTM and CDR2 ANQGSEA. This CDR3 region has 14 residues. The germline V and J ends were trimmed by 4 bases and 1 base, with 8 bases remaining between them. The CDR3, as DNA: TGCAGCGTTGGTTCCGGGTCTGGGGCCAACGTCCTGACTTTC. Encoded protein: CSVGSGSGANVLTF.

This rearrangement joins TRBV6-5 to TRBJ1-1, with D uncertain. There are 13 residues in the CDR3. Germline CDR1 reads MNHEY; CDR2 reads SVGAGI. Trimming took 5 bases from V and 4 from J, leaving 11 bases between them. For the CDR3, the DNA is TGTGCCAGCAGTAAACAAACCAGCACTGAAGCTTTCTTT. Translated, it gives CASSKQTSTEAFF.

This chain links TRBV10-3 with TRBJ1-2; tentatively, D is TRBD1 (5 bases). CDR1 ENHRY and CDR2 SYGVKD come from the germline V gene. V shed 5 bases and J shed 0 bases, with 16 bases lying between them. This CDR3 spans 16 amino acids. The CDR3 coding sequence is TGTGCCATCAGTTTACCTCCGGGACTGACTAACTATGGCTACACCTTC. Amino acid sequence: CAISLPPGLTNYGYTF.

The chain joins TRBV11-2 to TRBJ2-3, with TRBD2 matching 7 bases. The CDR3 contains 13 residues. The V gene's germline CDR1 is SGHAT and CDR2 FQNNGV. Trimming at V came to 9 bases and at J to 4 bases, leaving 7 bases not matched to a gene. CDR3 sequence (DNA): TGTGCCAGTCGGACTAGTTTCTCAGATACGCAGTATTTT. This translates into CASRTSFSDTQYF.

This chain joins TRBV27 and TRBJ2-7, with a weak D call TRBD2 (5 bases). V dropped 10 bases and J dropped 5 bases, with 18 bases sitting between them. CDR1 is MNHEY and CDR2 is SMNVEV in the germline V gene (reference sequence). The CDR3 contains 13 residues. The CDR3 reads CATASLDFDEQYV. DNA for the CDR3: TGTGCCACAGCTTCCTTGGACTTTGACGAGCAGTACGTC.

This chain links TRBV5-4 with TRBJ1-2; tentatively, D is TRBD1 (5 bases). The V end lost 4 bases, the J end lost 1 base, and 17 bases lay between the germline ends. The CDR3 is made up of 16 amino acids. The germline V gene encodes CDR1 SGHNT and CDR2 YYREEE (reference sequence). CDR3 region: CASSRSGAENNYGYTF. For the CDR3, the DNA is TGTGCCAGCAGCCGCTCTGGGGCAGAGAATAACTATGGCTACACCTTC.

V and J are TRBV5-6 and TRBJ2-7, with TRBD2 identical over 10 bases. Germline V gives CDR1 SGHDT, CDR2 YYEEEE. The CDR3 covers 15 residues. Unmatched junction bases numbered 2, after V lost 2 bases and J lost 0 bases. The CDR3 region has the DNA TGTGCCAGCAGCTTTATAGCGGGGGGCTCCTACGAGCAGTACGTC. Protein: CASSFIAGGSYEQYV.

The chain joins TRBV7-9 to TRBJ2-3; TRBD2 is a possible D gene (6 bases). The CDR3 has 16 amino acids. Germline values: CDR1 SEHNR, CDR2 FQNEAQ (reference sequence). V was clipped by 3 bases and J by 5 bases, with 18 bases between them. This chain's CDR3 is CASSFLQGGREDTQYF. The CDR3 DNA is TGTGCCAGCAGCTTCCTTCAGGGAGGCCGAGAAGATACGCAGTATTTT.

This clone was seen only once. J is TRBJ2-3 and V is TRBV29-1, with a possible D match to TRBD1 (5 bases). The CDR3 is 14 residues long. CDR1 is SQVTM, CDR2 ANQGSEA, per germline. Trimming stripped 8 bases from V and 2 bases from J, with 17 bases between. CDR3 residues: CSHRQTTATDTQYF. CDR3 in DNA: TGCAGCCATCGGCAGACGACAGCCACAGATACGCAGTATTTT.

J is TRBJ2-2 and V is TRBV6-1, with D perhaps TRBD1 (6 bases). V lost 4 bases and J 2 bases, leaving 14 bases between the germline ends. The length of the CDR3 is 16 residues. Germline CDR1 is MNHNS and CDR2 is SASEGT. The CDR3, as DNA: TGTGCCAGCAGTGGCGCAGGGGCGATCAACACCGGGGAGCTGTTTTTT. Translated: CASSGAGAINTGELFF.

This clone has a single count. V gene TRBV19 combines with J gene TRBJ2-5; possible D gene TRBD2, 5 bases. The germline V gene encodes CDR1 LNHDA and CDR2 SQIVND (reference sequence). The V gene lost 6 bases and the J gene lost 4 bases, with 18 bases spanning the gap. The CDR3 runs to 15 residues. The CDR3, as DNA: TGTGCCAGTAGACCTACTAGTTTAAGGCCAGAGACCCAGTACTTC. Amino acid sequence: CASRPTSLRPETQYF.

This clone has just one count. The chain recombines TRBV11-2 with TRBJ2-1, with 10 bases identical to TRBD2. The V segment lost 1 base and the J segment 10 bases; nucleotides outside the gene matches: 7. Per the germline V gene, CDR1 is SGHAT and CDR2 is FQNNGV. The CDR3 extends over 15 amino acids. The CDR3 DNA is TGTGCCAGCAGCTTAGGGACTAGCGGCCACGGGGAGCAGTTCTTC. Translated, it gives CASSLGTSGHGEQFF.

This clone was observed a handful of times. This rearrangement joins TRBV4-1 to TRBJ1-4; maybe TRBD1 (6 bases). The CDR3 totals 15 residues. Germline CDR1 and CDR2: MGHRA and YSYEKL. Trimming cost V 7 bases and J 4 bases, with 16 bases left between them. The CDR3 sequence: CASKFQGRGNEKLFF. The CDR3 region has the DNA TGCGCCAGCAAGTTCCAGGGGCGCGGTAATGAAAAACTGTTTTTT.

CDR3 DNA sequence: TGTGCCAGCAGCCCGCTAGCGGGGGGGAATGAGCAGTTCTTC. The encoded protein is CASSPLAGGNEQFF. This sequence joins TRBV6-5 and TRBJ2-1; 12 nucleotides line up with TRBD2. Germline V gene data show CDR1 as MNHEY and CDR2 as SVGAGI. The CDR3 covers 14 residues. The trim removed 6 bases at V and 7 bases at J, leaving 4 bases unmatched.

The chain is built from TRBV4-2 and TRBJ1-5; D is unclear. Per the germline V gene, CDR1 is LGHNA and CDR2 is YNFKEQ. This CDR3 is built from 15 residues. Trimming shortened V by 4 bases and J by 6 bases, and 16 bases separated the two germline ends. The CDR3 is CASSPSGVLGQPQHF. CDR3 sequence (DNA): TGTGCCAGCAGCCCTTCAGGCGTTCTGGGTCAGCCCCAGCATTTT.

The chain links TRBV2 to TRBJ1-2, with D possibly being TRBD1 (6 bases). The CDR3 has 13 residues. V was clipped by 3 bases and J by 7 bases, with 12 bases between them. Germline CDR1 is SNHLY and CDR2 is FYNNEI. The CDR3 loop reads CASSDSQGSGYTF. CDR3 in DNA: TGTGCCAGCAGTGATAGTCAGGGGAGTGGCTACACCTTC.

This clone has more than one count but fewer than ten. Here the CDR3 DNA reads TGTGCCAGCAGCTTGGGCGGACTAGCCGGTACCGGGGAGCTGTTTTTT. Translating it yields CASSLGGLAGTGELFF. V usage is TRBV5-4 and J usage is TRBJ2-2; 8 bases align to TRBD2. This CDR3 is built from 16 residues. The germline V gene has CDR1 SGHNT and CDR2 YYREEE (reference sequence). The junction had 6 bases not matched to a gene; V was cut back by 0 bases and J by 5 bases.

The chain links TRBV6-6 to TRBJ2-3; a weak D match, TRBD1 (5 bases). Germline CDR1 reads MNHNY; CDR2 reads SVGAGI (reference sequence). V was cut by 8 bases and J by 2 bases, with 11 bases left in between. There are 13 residues in the CDR3. CDR3 sequence: CASRRGFTDTQYF. CDR3 nucleotides: TGTGCCAGCCGAAGGGGCTTCACAGATACGCAGTATTTT.

The chain couples TRBV3-1 (or the pseudogene TRBV3-2) to TRBJ2-1, with a weak D call TRBD1 (5 bases). The length of the CDR3 is 15 residues. Trimming removed 2 bases from V and 2 bases from J, with 10 bases in between. Germline V gene lookup returns CDR1 LGHDT and CDR2 YNNKEL (reference sequence). DNA for the CDR3: TGTGCCAGCAGCCAAAGGACACTAACCTACAATGAGCAGTTCTTC. Translation: CASSQRTLTYNEQFF.

This clone has just a few counts. The V call is TRBV6-1, the J call TRBJ2-2, with D possibly matching TRBD1 (5 bases). Germline V CDR1 and CDR2: MNHNS, SASEGT. The CDR3 has 15 residues. Trimming removed 2 bases at V and 3 bases at J, with 10 bases between. Written as DNA, the CDR3 is TGTGCCAGCAGTGAAATCGGCAGGGACACCGGGGAGCTGTTTTTT. Its protein is CASSEIGRDTGELFF.

This rearrangement joins TRBV6-4 to TRBJ2-3; 8 nucleotides line up with TRBD2. J was trimmed by 2 bases and V by 5 bases; bases with no gene match: 3. The germline CDR1 and CDR2 sequences are MRHNA and SNTAGT. This CDR3 comprises 14 residues. CDR3 coding DNA: TGTGCCAGCAGTAGCGGGAGACACACAGATACGCAGTATTTT. Its translation is CASSSGRHTDTQYF.

The V call is TRBV6-6, the J call TRBJ2-7, with a possible D match to TRBD2 (6 bases). The ends were cut back, 5 bases at V and 3 bases at J, with 14 bases in the middle. Germline CDR1 is MNHNY and CDR2 is SVGAGI (reference sequence). The CDR3 covers 14 residues. CDR3 sequence: CASSAPETSYEQYF. The DNA for the CDR3 is TGTGCCAGCAGTGCGCCGGAGACTAGCTACGAGCAGTACTTC.

The chain couples TRBV6-1 to TRBJ2-5; 8 bases line up with TRBD1. In germline, CDR1 is MNHNS, CDR2 SASEGT. J lost 4 bases, V lost 3 bases, and 7 bases had no gene match. This CDR3 region has 15 residues. The CDR3 loop reads CASSDVTGERETQYF. CDR3 DNA sequence: TGTGCCAGCAGTGATGTGACAGGGGAAAGAGAGACCCAGTACTTC.

This CDR3 reads CASSWDREETQYF. The CDR3 DNA is TGTGCCAGCAGCTGGGACAGGGAAGAGACCCAGTACTTC. This rearrangement joins TRBV6-5 to TRBJ2-5; 9 bases are a match to TRBD1. The CDR3 length is 13 residues. V trimming: 6 bases; J trimming: 3 bases; junction bases outside the gene matches: 2. Per germline, CDR1 MNHEY and CDR2 SVGAGI.